Given below is one T cell receptor (beta chain) in context. This entry comes from a study of T cell changes during pregnancy in multiple sclerosis. The V end lost 7 bases, the J end lost 7 bases, and 10 bases lay between the germline ends. The CDR3 runs 11 residues. CDR1 and CDR2 (germline): MNHNS, SASEGT. Using immunoSEQ multiplex PCR, the repertoire was profiled, and TCRdb retains in-frame clones only, with some absent. This table has some 54,000 clones, 93% appearing once. This specimen was peripheral blood, taken after pregnancy. This chain uses TRBV6-1 with TRBJ1-2; no clear D gene. The source of this sequence is a female donor with multiple sclerosis, enrolled in a pregnancy study. The CDR3 protein is CASTENFGYTF. CDR3 sequence (DNA): TGTGCCAGCACCGAGAATTTTGGCTACACCTTC.